Listed below are T cell receptor beta chains from one sample, sequenced in a study of T cell responses to AZD1222 COVID-19 vaccine. Libraries were prepared by immunoSEQ multiplex PCR; TCRdb keeps only in-frame clonotypes and omits some of them. The table has some 66,000 clones, about 88% seen once; the top ten hold over 25%. The sequenced sample was peripheral blood, obtained 28 days after the second AZD1222 dose. All receptors derive from an adult who received the AZD1222 COVID-19 vaccine. The CDR3 runs from the conserved cysteine through the conserved F or W. A D gene is named only where the DNA matches it firmly. Clone size is given for some rows only: seen once, a few or many times, or a class if the clone is expanded.

>TRBV2|TRBJ2-7|TRBD1|NA
TGTGCCAGCAGCCGGGGACAGGGGGCTACGTCCTACGAGCAGTACTTC
CASSRGQGATSYEQYF
>TRBV5-1|TRBJ2-3|NA|NA
TGCGCCAGCAGCGCCCCGTACGGGGCAGATACGCAGTATTTT
CASSAPYGADTQYF
>TRBV11-2|TRBJ1-1|TRBD1|NA
TGTGCCAGCAGACGACAGGGTCCAGACACTGAAGCTTTCTTT
CASRRQGPDTEAFF
>TRBV4-1|TRBJ1-1|NA|NA
TGCGCCAGCAGCCAAGAAATGCAGTTGAACACTGAAGCTTTCTTT
CASSQEMQLNTEAFF
>TRBV27|TRBJ2-7|NA|once
TGTGCCAGCAGTTTAAATCCCTCTAGCGCGACCTCCTACGAGCAGTACTTC
CASSLNPSSATSYEQYF
>TRBV5-1|TRBJ1-2|NA|NA
TGCGCCAGCAGCTTTGGGGAACCCGGAGACTATGGCTACACCTTC
CASSFGEPGDYGYTF
>TRBV15|TRBJ1-4|TRBD1|NA
TGTGCCACCAGCAGGGACAGGGCTAATGAAAAACTGTTTTTT
CATSRDRANEKLFF
>TRBV6-4|TRBJ2-3|TRBD1|NA
TGTGCCAGCAGTGACGGACAGGGCCAAGCAGATACGCAGTATTTT
CASSDGQGQADTQYF
>TRBV29-1|TRBJ2-2|NA|few
TGCAGCGTTGAGGCTAGACCCACCGGGGAGCTGTTTTTT
CSVEARPTGELFF
>TRBV4-3|TRBJ2-3|TRBD1|NA
TGCGCCAGCAGCCAAGACGAGGGACAGAGCACAGATACGCAGTATTTT
CASSQDEGQSTDTQYF
>TRBV19|TRBJ1-5|NA|NA
TGTGCCAGTAAAGCGAGTGCGGATCAGCCCCAGCATTTT
CASKASADQPQHF
>TRBV3-1/TRBV3-2|TRBJ1-4|NA|NA
TGTGCCAGCAGCCAAGATCCGGGGACGGGTGAAAAACTGTTTTTT
CASSQDPGTGEKLFF
>TRBV11-3|TRBJ1-1|NA|NA
TGTGCCAGCAGCCTCGGGGGGGGTCTGGGCACTGAAGCTTTCTTT
CASSLGGGLGTEAFF
>TRBV3-1/TRBV3-2|TRBJ1-4|TRBD1|NA
TGTGCCAGCAGCCAAGCGGGACAGGGTGGTGAAAAACTGTTTTTT
CASSQAGQGGEKLFF
>TRBV3-1/TRBV3-2|TRBJ2-7|NA|NA
TGTGCCAGCAGCCCCGAGCAGGAGTTCTACGAGCAGTACTTC
CASSPEQEFYEQYF
>TRBV19|TRBJ1-3|NA|once
TGTGCCAGTAGTAACCAGGGAAGCTCTGGAAACACCATATATTTT
CASSNQGSSGNTIYF
>TRBV3-1/TRBV3-2|TRBJ2-1|TRBD1|NA
TGTGCCAGCAGCCAAGTTGGGACAGGAGCCTACAATGAGCAGTTCTTC
CASSQVGTGAYNEQFF
>TRBV5-1|TRBJ1-1|NA|NA
TGCGCCAGCAGCTTAAACACGGCGGCCGGAACTGAAGCTTTCTTT
CASSLNTAAGTEAFF
>TRBV12-3/TRBV12-4|TRBJ1-1|TRBD1|NA
TGTGCCAGCAGGGCGGACAGGGGGGCTTTCTTT
CASRADRGAFF
>TRBV27|TRBJ1-1|TRBD1|NA
TGTGCCAGCAGTTTAAAACCCTCCCGCCCCTTGAGGGGGCCTGAAGCTTTCTTT
CASSLKPSRPLRGPEAFF
>TRBV25-1|TRBJ2-7|NA|NA
TGTGCCAGCAGAACCTCCTACGAGCAGTACTTC
CASRTSYEQYF
>TRBV5-1|TRBJ1-4|TRBD1|NA
TGCGCCAGCAGCGCTCCCGGGACAGGGGGTGAAAAACTGTTTTTT
CASSAPGTGGEKLFF
>TRBV28|TRBJ2-2|NA|once
TGTGCCAGCAGTTTAGGACGAGCCACCGGGGAGCTGTTTTTT
CASSLGRATGELFF
>TRBV28|TRBJ1-1|NA|NA
TGTGCCAGCACCCGGGGCGCTCTGCGAGCTTTCTTT
CASTRGALRAFF
>TRBV7-2|TRBJ2-1|NA|NA
TGTGCCAGCAGCTTAGAGAGGCGGAATGAGCAGTTCTTC
CASSLERRNEQFF
>TRBV5-6|TRBJ2-5|TRBD2|NA
TGTGCCAGCAGCTCACTAGCGGGAGGGCCGGGAGCAAGAGAGACCCAGTACTTC
CASSSLAGGPGARETQYF
>TRBV6-1|TRBJ2-7|NA|NA
TGTGCCAGCAGTGAACGTGTAAGTTACGAGCAGTACTTC
CASSERVSYEQYF
>TRBV2|TRBJ2-5|NA|NA
TGTGCCAGCAGTCGGGACTCTCAAGAGACCCAGTACTTC
CASSRDSQETQYF
>TRBV7-3|TRBJ1-1|TRBD1|few
TGTGCCAGCAGCTTTTCGTCCGGGACAGGGCATAACACTGAAGCTTTCTTT
CASSFSSGTGHNTEAFF
>TRBV19|TRBJ1-1|NA|NA
TGTGCCAGTACCCAGACCCGGGGCACTGAAGCTTTCTTT
CASTQTRGTEAFF
>TRBV7-9|TRBJ2-1|TRBD2|NA
TGTGCCACGGAGACTAGCGGTTACAATGAGCAGTTCTTC
CATETSGYNEQFF
>TRBV5-1|TRBJ2-3|NA|NA
TGCGCCAGCAGGAGGGGGGCGGATACGCAGTATTTT
CASRRGADTQYF
>TRBV4-3|TRBJ1-1|NA|once
TGCGCCAGCAGCCAACAGGGGCACACTGAAGCTTTCTTT
CASSQQGHTEAFF
>TRBV7-7|TRBJ1-1|TRBD1|NA
TGTGCCAGCAGCGCAGGGGGCTCCACTGAAGCTTTCTTT
CASSAGGSTEAFF
>TRBV28|TRBJ1-1|NA|NA
TGTGCCAGCAGTTTAAACCTGCGGACTGAAGCTTTCTTT
CASSLNLRTEAFF
>TRBV7-3|TRBJ2-5|NA|NA
TGTGCCAGCAGCTTAGGCCCCTGGGGAGGGACCCAGTACTTC
CASSLGPWGGTQYF
>TRBV7-9|TRBJ2-3|NA|few
TGTGCCAGCAGCTTAGAGGCGGATACGCAGTATTTT
CASSLEADTQYF
>TRBV5-1|TRBJ1-5|TRBD1|NA
TGCGCCAGCAGCCCGGAGACAGGGGGGGCTCAGCCCCAGCATTTT
CASSPETGGAQPQHF
>TRBV2|TRBJ2-7|NA|once
TGTGCCACATCCGGGACCTTCGAGCAGTACTTC
CATSGTFEQYF
>TRBV7-2|TRBJ2-7|NA|NA
TGTGCCAGCCGTATAATCTTGGGGGGCGAGCAGTACTTC
CASRIILGGEQYF
>TRBV5-1|TRBJ2-6|NA|few
TGCGCCAGCAGCGTAGGGGCGGTCTCTGGGGCCAACGTCCTGACTTTC
CASSVGAVSGANVLTF
>TRBV5-4|TRBJ2-3|TRBD2|few
TGTGCCAGCAGCTCAAACCCACCGGGACTAGGCTTGACTAGCACAGATACGCAGTATTTT
CASSSNPPGLGLTSTDTQYF
>TRBV7-2|TRBJ1-5|NA|once
TGTGCCAGCAGCTTAGGAGGCGATCAGCCCCAGCATTTT
CASSLGGDQPQHF
>TRBV7-3|TRBJ2-2|TRBD2|NA
TGTGCCAGCAGCTTTACTGGCGGGAGTGACGCCGGGGAGCTGTTTTTT
CASSFTGGSDAGELFF